Shown below are 6 T cell receptor beta chains from a single sample sequenced in a study of shared clonotypes between healthy human individuals. Assay used: immunoSEQ multiplex PCR; TCRdb lists only in-frame clones, some missing. Of about 2.2 million clones listed, 85% to 95% are singletons. Terminally differentiated effector memory CD45RA+ cells were left out of the naive CD8 fraction, which was CD45RO-negative and positively selected for CCR7. The source material was naive CD8+ T cells from PBMCs. These receptors were collected from a young man in good health. Some clones in this sample may be carry-over from other donors' samples.

The sample holds one count of this clone. V usage is TRBV10-3 and J usage is TRBJ1-1, with TRBD1 identical over 10 bases. Germline loops: CDR1 ENHRY, CDR2 SYGVKD. The V segment lost 6 bases and the J segment 1 base; nucleotides outside the gene matches: 8. The CDR3 spans 16 residues. This CDR3 reads CAIRQTGGDANTEAFF. The CDR3 nucleotides are TGTGCCATCAGACAGACAGGGGGCGATGCGAACACTGAAGCTTTCTTT.

The chain has TRBV7-8 and TRBJ1-5; 7 positions agree with TRBD1. The CDR3 runs to 15 residues. Trimming removed 4 bases from V and 3 bases from J; junction bases left unmatched: 6. The germline gives CDR1 SGHVS, CDR2 FQNEAQ. Written as DNA, the CDR3 is TGTGCCAGCAGCTCCGAGGACAGGCACAATCAGCCCCAGCATTTT. It specifies CASSSEDRHNQPQHF.

This chain links TRBV10-3 with TRBJ1-1, with D maybe TRBD1 (6 bases). Germline V gives CDR1 ENHRY, CDR2 SYGVKD. The CDR3 is 16 amino acids. V was shortened by 0 bases and J by 5 bases, with 16 bases between the two germline ends. The CDR3 spells CAISESNLGARTEAFF. The CDR3 DNA reads as TGTGCCATCAGTGAGTCGAATCTGGGGGCAAGGACTGAAGCTTTCTTT.

The chain employs TRBV19 and TRBJ2-7; 12 bases fit TRBD2. Germline V gene data show CDR1 as LNHDA and CDR2 as SQIVND (reference sequence). This CDR3 contains 15 residues. The V gene end was trimmed by 2 bases and the J gene end by 5 bases; junction bases not matched to a gene: 4. The CDR3 is CASSIRLAGVDEQYF. The CDR3 DNA sequence: TGTGCCAGTAGTATAAGACTAGCGGGAGTTGACGAGCAGTACTTC.

The V and J genes are TRBV28 and TRBJ2-7; D ambiguous. The V end lost 4 bases, the J end lost 2 bases, and 12 bases lay between the germline ends. The CDR3 length is 14 residues. Germline CDR1 is MDHEN and CDR2 is SYDVKM. CDR3 sequence reads: CASSSPEPPYEQYF. The CDR3 bases are TGTGCCAGCAGTTCTCCTGAGCCCCCCTACGAGCAGTACTTC.

V usage is TRBV19 and J usage is TRBJ2-1; 9 bases agree with TRBD2. Germline loops: CDR1 LNHDA, CDR2 SQIVND (reference sequence). The CDR3 loop spans 15 amino acids. Losses at the gene ends were 1 base for V and 6 bases for J; bases not matched to a gene: 4. CDR3 bases: TGTGCCAGTAGTATAGCTGCGGGAGGGATCAATGAGCAGTTCTTC. Encoded protein: CASSIAAGGINEQFF.